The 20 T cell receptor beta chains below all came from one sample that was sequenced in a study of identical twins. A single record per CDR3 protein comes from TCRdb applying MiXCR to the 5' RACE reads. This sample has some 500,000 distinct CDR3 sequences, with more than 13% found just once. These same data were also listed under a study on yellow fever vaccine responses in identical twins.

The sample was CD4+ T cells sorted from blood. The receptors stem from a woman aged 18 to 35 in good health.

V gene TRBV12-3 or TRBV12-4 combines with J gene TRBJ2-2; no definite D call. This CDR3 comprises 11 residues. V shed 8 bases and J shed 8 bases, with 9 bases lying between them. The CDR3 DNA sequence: TGTGCCAGCTCGGAACAAGGGGAGCTGTTTTTT. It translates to CASSEQGELFF.

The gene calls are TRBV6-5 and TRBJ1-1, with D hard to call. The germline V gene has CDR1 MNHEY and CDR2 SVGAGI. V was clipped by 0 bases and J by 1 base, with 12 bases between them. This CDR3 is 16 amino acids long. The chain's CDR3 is CASSYSLEAGNTEAFF. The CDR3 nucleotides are TGTGCCAGCAGTTACTCGTTGGAGGCCGGGAACACTGAAGCTTTCTTT.

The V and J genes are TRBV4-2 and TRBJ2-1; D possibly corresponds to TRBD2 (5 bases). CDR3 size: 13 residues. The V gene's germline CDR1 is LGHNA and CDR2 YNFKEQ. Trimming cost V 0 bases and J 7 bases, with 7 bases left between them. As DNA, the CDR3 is TGTGCCAGCAGCCAAGATCCGGGGAATGAGCAGTTCTTC. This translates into CASSQDPGNEQFF.

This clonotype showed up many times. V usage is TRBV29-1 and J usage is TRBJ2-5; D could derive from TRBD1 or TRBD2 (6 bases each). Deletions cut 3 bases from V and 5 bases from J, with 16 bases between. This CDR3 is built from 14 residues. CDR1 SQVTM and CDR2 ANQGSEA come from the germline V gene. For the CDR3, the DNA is TGCAGCGTTGACCCAGCGGGCAGGGGCGAGACCCAGTACTTC. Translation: CSVDPAGRGETQYF.

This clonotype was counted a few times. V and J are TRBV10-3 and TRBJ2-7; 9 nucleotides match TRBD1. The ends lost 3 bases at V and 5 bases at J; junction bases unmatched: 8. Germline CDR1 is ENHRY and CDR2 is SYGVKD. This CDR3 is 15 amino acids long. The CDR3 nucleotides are TGTGCCATCAGTGAAAGAAGGGACAGGGCCCACGAGCAGTACTTC. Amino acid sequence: CAISERRDRAHEQYF.

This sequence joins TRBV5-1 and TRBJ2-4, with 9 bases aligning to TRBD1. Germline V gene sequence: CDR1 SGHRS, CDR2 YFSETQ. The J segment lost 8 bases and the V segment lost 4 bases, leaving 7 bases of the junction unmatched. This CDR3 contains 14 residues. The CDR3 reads CASSRTGGGDIQYF. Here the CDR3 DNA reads TGCGCCAGCAGCCGTACAGGGGGCGGGGACATTCAGTACTTC.

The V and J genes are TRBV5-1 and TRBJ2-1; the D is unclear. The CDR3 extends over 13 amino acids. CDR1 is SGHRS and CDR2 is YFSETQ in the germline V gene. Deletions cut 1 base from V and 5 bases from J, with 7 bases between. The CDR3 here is CASSLLADNEQFF. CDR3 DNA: TGCGCCAGCAGCTTGTTGGCAGACAATGAGCAGTTCTTC.

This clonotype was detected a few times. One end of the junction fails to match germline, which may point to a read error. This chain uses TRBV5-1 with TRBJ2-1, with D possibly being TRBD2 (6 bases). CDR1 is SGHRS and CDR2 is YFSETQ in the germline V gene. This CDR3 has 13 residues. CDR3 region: CASRWTSEGTLLF. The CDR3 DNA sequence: TGCGCCAGCAGGTGGACATCGGAGGGGACTTTGCTCTTC.

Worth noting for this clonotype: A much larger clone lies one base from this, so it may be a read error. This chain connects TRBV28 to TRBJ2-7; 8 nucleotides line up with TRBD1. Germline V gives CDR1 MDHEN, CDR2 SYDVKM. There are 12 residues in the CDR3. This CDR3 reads CATDRGSFEQYF. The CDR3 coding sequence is TGTGCCACAGACAGGGGTTCCTTCGAGCAGTACTTC.

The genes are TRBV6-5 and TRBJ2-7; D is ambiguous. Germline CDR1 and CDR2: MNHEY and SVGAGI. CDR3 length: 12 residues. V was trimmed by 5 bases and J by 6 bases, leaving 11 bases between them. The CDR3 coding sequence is TGTGCCAGCAGTGACCGGCTAGGCGAGCAGTACTTC. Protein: CASSDRLGEQYF.

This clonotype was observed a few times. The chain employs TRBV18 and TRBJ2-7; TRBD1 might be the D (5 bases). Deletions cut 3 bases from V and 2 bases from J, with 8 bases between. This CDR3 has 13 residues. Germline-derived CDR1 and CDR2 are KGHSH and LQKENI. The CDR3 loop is CASSPATAYEQYF. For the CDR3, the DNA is TGTGCCAGCTCACCCGCGACAGCCTACGAGCAGTACTTC.

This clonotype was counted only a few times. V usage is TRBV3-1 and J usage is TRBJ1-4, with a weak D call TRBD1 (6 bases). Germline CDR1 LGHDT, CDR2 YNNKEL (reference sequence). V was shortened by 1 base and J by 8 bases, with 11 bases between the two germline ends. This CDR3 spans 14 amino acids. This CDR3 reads CASSQGAGDEKLFF. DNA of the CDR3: TGTGCCAGCAGCCAAGGGGCAGGGGACGAAAAACTGTTTTTT.

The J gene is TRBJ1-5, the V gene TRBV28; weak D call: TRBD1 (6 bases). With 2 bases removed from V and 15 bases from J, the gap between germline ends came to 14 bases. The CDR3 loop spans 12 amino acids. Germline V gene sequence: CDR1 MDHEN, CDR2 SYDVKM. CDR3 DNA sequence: TGTGCCAGCAGTTTAGCCGACAGGAGGTGGCATTTT. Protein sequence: CASSLADRRWHF.

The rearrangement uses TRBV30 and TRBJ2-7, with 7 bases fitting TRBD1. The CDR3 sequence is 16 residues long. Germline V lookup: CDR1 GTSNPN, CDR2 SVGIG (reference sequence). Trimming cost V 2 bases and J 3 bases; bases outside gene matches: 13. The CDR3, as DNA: TGTGCCTGGAGTTTGGGGAAAACAGGGGTCTACTACGAGCAGTACTTC. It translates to CAWSLGKTGVYYEQYF.

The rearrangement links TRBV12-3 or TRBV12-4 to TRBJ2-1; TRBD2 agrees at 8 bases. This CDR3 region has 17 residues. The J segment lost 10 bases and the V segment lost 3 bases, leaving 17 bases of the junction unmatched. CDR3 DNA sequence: TGTGCCAGCAGTTTCGGGTTAGCGGGGCCCCCCGCCGGGGAGCAGTTCTTC. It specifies CASSFGLAGPPAGEQFF.

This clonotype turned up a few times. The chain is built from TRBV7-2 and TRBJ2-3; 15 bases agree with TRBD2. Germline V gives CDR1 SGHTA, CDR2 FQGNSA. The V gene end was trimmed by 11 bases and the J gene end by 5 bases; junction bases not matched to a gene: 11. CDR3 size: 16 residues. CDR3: CASEGLAGGRGDTQYF. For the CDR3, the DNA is TGTGCCTCCGAAGGACTAGCGGGGGGGCGGGGAGATACGCAGTATTTT.

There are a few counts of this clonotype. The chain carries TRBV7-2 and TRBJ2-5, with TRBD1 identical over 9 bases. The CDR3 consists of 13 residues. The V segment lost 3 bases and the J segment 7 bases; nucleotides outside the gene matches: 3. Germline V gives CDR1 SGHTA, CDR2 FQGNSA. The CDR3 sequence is CASSLGQGGTQYF. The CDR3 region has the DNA TGTGCCAGCAGCTTGGGACAGGGCGGGACCCAGTACTTC.

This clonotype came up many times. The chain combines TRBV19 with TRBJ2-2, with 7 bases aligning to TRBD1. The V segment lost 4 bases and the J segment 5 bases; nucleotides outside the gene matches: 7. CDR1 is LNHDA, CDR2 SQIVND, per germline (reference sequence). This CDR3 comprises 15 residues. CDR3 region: CASSTRQGRTGELFF. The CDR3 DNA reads TGTGCCAGTAGTACACGACAGGGTCGGACCGGGGAGCTGTTTTTT.

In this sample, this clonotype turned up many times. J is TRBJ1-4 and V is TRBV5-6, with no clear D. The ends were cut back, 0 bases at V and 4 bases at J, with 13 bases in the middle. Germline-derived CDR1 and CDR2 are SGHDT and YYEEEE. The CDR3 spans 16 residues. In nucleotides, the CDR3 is TGTGCCAGCAGCTTGGGTGTTGCAGGCAATAATGAAAAACTGTTTTTT. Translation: CASSLGVAGNNEKLFF.

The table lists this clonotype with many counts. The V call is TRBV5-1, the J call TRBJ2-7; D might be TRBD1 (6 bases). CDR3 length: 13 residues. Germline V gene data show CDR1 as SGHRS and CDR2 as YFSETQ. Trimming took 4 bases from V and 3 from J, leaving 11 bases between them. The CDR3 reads CASSSTGNYEQYF. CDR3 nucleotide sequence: TGCGCCAGCAGCAGCACAGGGAACTACGAGCAGTACTTC.